This T cell receptor (beta chain) was recovered during a study of regulatory T cells in long-lasting Graves disease. This clonotype was picked up many times. CDR1 DFQATT and CDR2 SNEGSKA come from the germline V gene (reference sequence). Trimming at V came to 3 bases and at J to 6 bases, leaving 4 bases not matched to a gene. The CDR3 is made up of 12 amino acids. Assembly of TCR beta libraries relied on iRepertoire HTBI primers together with Arm-PCR of CDR3 regions. TCRdb reanalysed the multiplex PCR reads using MiXCR and keeps one entry per CDR3 protein. This table holds roughly 380,000 distinct CDR3 sequences, around 15% found once. Time point specified: newly diagnosed GD, antithyroid drugs for less than 3 months. PBMCs were the source of the RNA used for TCR sequencing. Separately, the same data were catalogued under a study of T cells in Graves' hyperthyroidism and ophthalmopathy. That study adds: HTBI primers were used for first-round RT-PCR of the TCR CDR3.

The source is a man in his forties with Graves disease. The chain uses TRBV20-1 and TRBJ1-2, with 7 bases identical to TRBD1. The input for sequencing was peripheral blood mononuclear cells (PBMCs), taken at new diagnosis, from a patient treated with antithyroid drugs. CDR3 sequence (DNA): TGCAGTGCTAGCCCAGGGGGTAATGGCTACACCTTC. The encoded protein is CSASPGGNGYTF.